This T cell receptor beta chain was profiled in a study of blood T cell repertoires in COVID-19 (dated by TCRdb to about 2020). At the level of the whole study: The collaborator samples originated in the United States, Italy and Spain and spanned the acute and convalescent phases of COVID-19. The sample metadata nearly always contained a de-identified subject ID, COVID-19 status, age in years and sex. The prospective study material was composed of cDNA or gDNA derived from T cells, B-cell-depleted T cells, or PBMCs. The dataset comprised deeply sampled blood TCRbeta repertoires from subjects exposed to, actively infected with, or recovered from COVID-19. Samples were obtained from the ongoing ImmuneRACE study (first 160 participants) and from 950 to 1,500 subjects provided by 6 global collaborators. Where available, HLA class I and class II types were taken from metadata supplied by the sample provider and were not determined by assay-based typing. The repertoires were released in a freely available public database intended as a resource for research on the immune response to SARS-CoV-2.

Another Seattle source contributed samples from volunteer blood donors who had recovered from COVID-19. Each collaborating institution followed its own protocols to collect whole blood in K2EDTA tubes. For TCRbeta analysis, collaborators shipped samples as frozen whole blood, isolated PBMCs, or DNA extracted from either of those sample types. TCRbeta CDR3 regions were amplified from genomic DNA using the immunoSEQ Assay, a bias-controlled multiplex PCR. Processing in the source paper ran as follows. The number of nucleated cells in each sample was estimated by amplification of reference gene primers within the assay. To quantify the absolute abundance of each unique TCRbeta CDR3 rearrangement, sequence reads were collapsed and filtered. For each sample, productive Simpson clonality was calculated by taking the square root of Simpson's diversity index across productive rearrangements. TCRdb carries this immuneACCESS record with in-frame sequences only. Its versions omit some clonotypes, under half of them owing to an unresolved V gene in the studies checked, with the rest unexplained. V and J calls and clone size are as listed in that table; D and trimming were resolved from the DNA. Recorded for this sample are around 140,000 clones; 80% of them occurred a single time. Approximately 3.4% of the sample is taken by the ten largest.

Points the paper makes about the study in general: The quantity of clinical and demographic metadata differed by source and by participant and was supplied without curation.

Compared with germline, V lacks 0 bases and J lacks 6 bases; bases without a gene match: 3. The CDR3 spans 14 residues, from the cysteine through the phenylalanine. Kept here is only the CDR3 DNA, which spans 42 bases and is read in frame from base 1. Sequences MGHRA (CDR1) and YSYEKL (CDR2) are obtained from the germline V gene. As regards this clone: Its antigen remains unidentified. No base qualities exist here, and no much larger clone lies one base off it.

Sequencing used peripheral blood. The chain is assembled from TRBV4-1 and TRBJ2-7; TRBD1 aligns with 9 central bases. This sequence originates from an older man who had recovered from COVID-19. CDR3 loop: CASSQERTGVEQYF. Read as DNA, the sequence is TGCGCCAGCAGCCAAGAGCGGACAGGGGTCGAGCAGTACTTC.